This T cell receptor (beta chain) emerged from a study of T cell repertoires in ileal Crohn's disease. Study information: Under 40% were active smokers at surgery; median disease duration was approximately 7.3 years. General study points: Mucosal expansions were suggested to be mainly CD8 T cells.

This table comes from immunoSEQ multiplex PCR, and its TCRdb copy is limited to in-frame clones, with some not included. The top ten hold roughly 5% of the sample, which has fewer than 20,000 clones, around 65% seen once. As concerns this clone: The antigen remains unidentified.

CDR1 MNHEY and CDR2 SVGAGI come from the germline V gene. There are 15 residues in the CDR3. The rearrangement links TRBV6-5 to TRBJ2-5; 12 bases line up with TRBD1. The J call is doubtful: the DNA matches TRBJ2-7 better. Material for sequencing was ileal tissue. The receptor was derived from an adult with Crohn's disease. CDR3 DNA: TGTGCCAGCAGAAAAGGGACAGGGGGCTTCTACGAGCAGTACTTC. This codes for CASRKGTGGFYEQYF.